These T cell receptor beta chains were read from a single sample in a study of T cell changes during pregnancy in multiple sclerosis. Profiled with immunoSEQ multiplex PCR; TCRdb holds only in-frame clones, not every one. The sample lists around 68,000 clones, 91% occurring once. The input for sequencing was peripheral blood, taken after pregnancy. These receptor sequences come from a female donor in good health, enrolled as a control in a pregnancy study. CDR3s include the opening cysteine and the closing phenylalanine or tryptophan. Fields, in order: V gene, J gene, D gene, CDR3 protein, CDR3 DNA. D genes are given only for firm matches.

>TRBV2|TRBJ2-1|TRBD2
CASRVWGGNEQFF
TGTGCCAGCAGGGTTTGGGGGGGGAATGAGCAGTTCTTC
>TRBV4-2|TRBJ1-2|TRBD1
CASSQEPGQGVYGYTF
TGTGCCAGCAGCCAGGAACCGGGACAGGGGGTCTATGGCTACACCTTC
>TRBV10-3|TRBJ2-7|TRBD1
CAITETGGANEQYF
TGTGCCATCACCGAGACAGGGGGCGCGAACGAGCAGTACTTC
>TRBV2|TRBJ2-7|NA
CASSESQGTFYEQYF
TGTGCCAGCAGTGAAAGTCAGGGGACCTTCTACGAGCAGTACTTC
>TRBV2|TRBJ2-3|NA
CASSEAAGADTQYF
TGTGCCAGCAGTGAAGCGGCAGGGGCAGATACGCAGTATTTT
>TRBV4-3|TRBJ1-6|TRBD1
CASSQDTGTGNNSPLHF
TGCGCCAGCAGCCAAGATACCGGGACAGGGAATAATTCACCCCTCCACTTT
>TRBV5-8|TRBJ2-3|NA
CASSFGQFTDTQYF
TGTGCCAGCAGCTTCGGACAGTTCACAGATACGCAGTATTTT
>TRBV19|TRBJ2-5|TRBD2
CASSTKGLVQETQYF
TGTGCCAGTAGTACTAAGGGACTAGTCCAAGAGACCCAGTACTTC
>TRBV27|TRBJ1-1|NA
CASSFGIMNTEAFF
TGTGCCAGCAGTTTCGGGATTATGAACACTGAAGCTTTCTTT
>TRBV11-3|TRBJ2-1|TRBD2
CASSTYRGGYNEQFF
TGTGCCAGCAGCACTTATCGGGGGGGTTACAATGAGCAGTTCTTC
>TRBV9|TRBJ1-2|NA
CASSVSGNGYTF
TGTGCCAGCAGCGTATCGGGGAATGGCTACACCTTC
>TRBV7-3|TRBJ2-3|TRBD2
CASSKAGGADTQYF
TGTGCCAGCAGCAAAGCGGGGGGGGCAGATACGCAGTATTTT
>TRBV6-4|TRBJ1-1|NA
CASRRTVNTEAFF
TGTGCCAGCAGGCGCACAGTAAACACTGAAGCTTTCTTT
>TRBV6-5|TRBJ1-1|TRBD1
CASSTGGQNEAFF
TGTGCCAGCAGCACAGGGGGCCAGAATGAAGCTTTCTTT
>TRBV5-1|TRBJ2-2|TRBD2
CASSLDPSGGPGAGELFF
TGCGCCAGCAGCCTGGACCCCAGCGGGGGGCCGGGGGCCGGGGAGCTGTTTTTT
>TRBV11-2|TRBJ2-7|NA
CASSPDSFYEQYF
TGTGCCAGCAGCCCCGACAGCTTCTACGAGCAGTACTTC
>TRBV2|TRBJ1-2|NA
CASSERAARGLIYGYTF
TGTGCCAGCAGTGAAAGGGCAGCAAGGGGGTTAATCTATGGCTACACCTTC
>TRBV7-2|TRBJ1-1|NA
CASSDPDSLPGAFF
TGTGCCAGCAGCGACCCTGACAGCCTACCCGGGGCTTTCTTT
>TRBV27|TRBJ2-4|TRBD1
CASSLRWQSLGQGDGWAKNIQYF
TGTGCCAGCAGTTTACGCTGGCAGAGTTTGGGACAGGGGGATGGTTGGGCCAAAAACATTCAGTACTTC
>TRBV5-8|TRBJ1-2|NA
CASSPPSGPVLNYGYTF
TGTGCCAGCAGCCCTCCGAGCGGTCCGGTTCTAAACTATGGCTACACCTTC
>TRBV19|TRBJ2-1|NA
CGGGSGSRDNEQFF
TGTGGGGGCGGATCCGGGTCTAGGGACAATGAGCAGTTCTTC
>TRBV13|TRBJ1-1|TRBD1
CASSSTSTGVNTEAFF
TGTGCCAGCAGCTCGACATCTACAGGGGTGAACACTGAAGCTTTCTTT
>TRBV4-3|TRBJ1-6|NA
CASSLSSAGDYSPLHF
TGCGCCAGCAGCCTTTCCTCGGCAGGGGATTATTCACCCCTCCACTTT
>TRBV27|TRBJ2-3|NA
CASSKQPHNTDTQYF
TGTGCCAGCAGTAAACAGCCGCACAACACAGATACGCAGTATTTT
>TRBV7-9|TRBJ2-1|TRBD2
CASSRDSGVSSYNEQFF
TGTGCCAGCAGCAGAGATAGCGGGGTAAGCTCCTACAATGAGCAGTTCTTC
>TRBV5-1|TRBJ1-4|NA
CASRPWTETNEKLFF
TGCGCCAGCAGGCCTTGGACAGAAACTAATGAAAAACTGTTTTTT
>TRBV7-3|TRBJ2-5|NA
CASSPSGVQETQYF
TGTGCCAGCAGTCCCTCCGGGGTGCAAGAGACCCAGTACTTC
>TRBV6-1|TRBJ1-5|TRBD1
CASSEGDRDNQPQHF
TGTGCCAGCAGTGAGGGGGACAGAGACAATCAGCCCCAGCATTTT
>TRBV30|TRBJ1-2|NA
CAWSVGTPGDGYTF
TGTGCCTGGAGTGTAGGGACACCTGGGGATGGCTACACCTTC
>TRBV5-1|TRBJ2-5|TRBD2
CASMLVGGGLETQYF
TGCGCCAGCATGCTGGTTGGCGGGGGATTGGAGACCCAGTACTTC